This T cell receptor (beta chain) was retrieved from a study of T cell repertoires in cytomegalovirus infection (dated by TCRdb to about 2019). At the level of the whole study: The HLA type of each donor mattered for the analysis, because public TCR beta signatures pointed to carriage of CMV infection along with the matching HLA type. What the authors observed across the whole study: The ex vivo response was dominated by HLA-C-restricted CMV-specific TCR beta clonotypes, and the single most frequent clonotype in two of eight donors was supplied by these HLA-C-restricted clonotypes. In both this cohort and an independent roughly 400-donor cohort, the cumulative frequency of public TCR beta family members distinguished carriers of CMV infection plus the relevant HLA type.

As to this clonotype: Its antigen specificity is not known. Base qualities are not provided; no much larger clone lies one nucleotide away.

From the cysteine up to the phenylalanine, the CDR3 has a length of 12 residues. Only the CDR3 DNA is retained, 36 bases long and in frame from the first base. V was cut back by 5 bases and J by 8 bases, leaving a gap of 12 bases between them. Taken from the germline V gene, the CDR1 and CDR2 loops are SNHLY and FYNNEI. The listed sequencing device is Illumina HiSeq 1500. TCRdb itself trimmed the public reads at Q25 with fastp, ran MiXCR and retained productive beta chains. Duplicate CDR3 protein sequences are folded into a single record with the most common DNA and genes. The sample includes 250,000 to 300,000 distinct CDR3 sequences, with about 25% observed a single time. 14% of the sample goes to the ten largest clones.

This receptor was taken from a human donor in good health (CMV status not recorded). Some clones in this sample may be carry-over from other donors' samples. The rearrangement combines TRBV2 with TRBJ1-1, with the D segment identity uncertain. The sequencing sample was made of PBMCs. DNA sequence: TGTGCCAGCAGTAATGGGCCCAGGGAAGCTTTCTTT. Its translation is CASSNGPREAFF.